The 26 T cell receptor beta chains in this list originate from one sample, sequenced in a study of T cell responses to AZD1222 COVID-19 vaccine. The method was immunoSEQ multiplex PCR; TCRdb's version includes in-frame clones alone and lacks a portion of them. The sample carries about 97,000 clones, more than 85% recorded once. Source: peripheral blood, taken on day 0 of AZD1222 vaccination. The receptors derive from an adult in good health.

J is TRBJ1-3 and V is TRBV3-1 (or the pseudogene TRBV3-2); D is possibly TRBD1 (6 bases). With 6 bases removed from V and 0 bases from J, the gap between germline ends came to 9 bases. The CDR3 length is 14 residues. Germline V lookup: CDR1 LGHDT, CDR2 YNNKEL (reference sequence). CDR3 amino acids: CASRRGSSGNTIYF. The CDR3 bases are TGTGCCAGCAGAAGGGGGAGCTCTGGAAACACCATATATTTT.

The chain joins TRBV2 to TRBJ1-1; a weak D match, TRBD1 (6 bases). V lost 6 bases and J 4 bases, leaving 15 bases between the germline ends. Germline V gene lookup returns CDR1 SNHLY and CDR2 FYNNEI. CDR3 length: 14 amino acids. CDR3 amino acids: CASRVEGEITEAFF. The CDR3 DNA follows: TGTGCCAGCAGGGTAGAGGGGGAGATCACTGAAGCTTTCTTT.

The chain couples TRBV19 to TRBJ1-2; D perhaps matches TRBD1 (5 bases). This CDR3 is built from 15 residues. V was trimmed by 4 bases and J by 4 bases, leaving 16 bases between them. Germline CDR1 and CDR2: LNHDA and SQIVND (reference sequence). CDR3 sequence reads: CASSTGTARVYGYTF. CDR3 coding DNA: TGTGCCAGTAGTACTGGGACCGCAAGGGTCTATGGCTACACCTTC.

The J gene is TRBJ2-5, the V gene TRBV2; a weak D match, TRBD1 (6 bases). CDR1 SNHLY and CDR2 FYNNEI come from the germline V gene. This CDR3 is built from 15 residues. Trimming stripped 7 bases from V and 0 bases from J, with 15 bases between. The CDR3: CASKRGDTYQETQYF. DNA of the CDR3: TGTGCCAGCAAGCGAGGGGACACCTACCAAGAGACCCAGTACTTC.

The chain's CDR3 is CASSVVAGGGYTF. CDR3 nucleotide sequence: TGTGCCAGCAGCGTAGTTGCAGGCGGGGGCTACACCTTC. This chain links TRBV9 with TRBJ1-2, with D hard to call. The CDR3 covers 13 residues. Germline V gene data show CDR1 as SGDLS and CDR2 as YYNGEE. V lost 0 bases and J 8 bases, leaving 11 bases between the germline ends. Filled out from reference TRBV9 and TRBJ1-2, the complete variable domain reads DSGVTQTPKHLITATGQRVTLRCSPRSGDLSVYWYQQSLDQGLQFLIQYYNGEERAKGNILERFSAQQFPDLHSELNLSSLELGDSALYFCASSVVAGGGYTFGSGTRLTVV.

The chain uses TRBV7-2 and TRBJ1-2, with TRBD1 identical over 8 bases. V shed 6 bases, J shed 4 bases, and the junction held 4 bases outside the gene matches. The CDR3 sequence is 13 residues long. CDR1 is SGHTA, CDR2 FQGNSA, per germline. CDR3 loop: CASRTGDPYGYTF. In DNA form, the CDR3 reads TGTGCCAGCAGGACAGGGGATCCCTATGGCTACACCTTC.

The V call is TRBV5-4, the J call TRBJ2-7, with a possible D match to TRBD1 (5 bases). Looked up from germline, CDR1 is SGHNT and CDR2 is YYREEE (reference sequence). Trimming pared 2 bases from V and 3 bases from J, leaving 9 bases between. The CDR3 is made up of 13 amino acids. Here the CDR3 reads CASSLDRRYEQYF. CDR3 coding DNA: TGTGCCAGCAGCTTAGACAGACGCTACGAGCAGTACTTC.

Turning to this clone: Other DNA sequences in the same sample also yield this CDR3. The chain links TRBV24-1 to TRBJ2-7; D gene unclear. The V end lost 4 bases, the J end lost 4 bases, and 4 bases lay between the germline ends. Germline V gives CDR1 KGHDR, CDR2 SFDVKD. This CDR3 is built from 11 residues. CDR3 protein: CATSDRYEQYF. The CDR3 coding sequence is TGTGCCACCAGTGACCGTTACGAGCAGTACTTC.

J is TRBJ2-5 and V is TRBV7-9, with D maybe TRBD1 (5 bases). Germline lookup yields CDR1 SEHNR and CDR2 FQNEAQ (reference sequence). V shed 1 base and J shed 9 bases, with 9 bases lying between them. This CDR3 region has 12 residues. The CDR3 protein is CASSLVGAAQYF. The CDR3, as DNA: TGTGCCAGCAGCTTAGTTGGGGCCGCCCAGTACTTC.

V is TRBV28 and J is TRBJ1-2; the D gene is possibly TRBD1 (6 bases). Trimming took 3 bases from V and 0 from J, leaving 11 bases between them. Per the germline V gene, CDR1 is MDHEN and CDR2 is SYDVKM. This CDR3 spans 15 amino acids. CDR3 sequence: CASSLGAKANYGYTF. The CDR3 DNA is TGTGCCAGCAGTTTGGGGGCGAAGGCTAACTATGGCTACACCTTC.

This chain links TRBV4-3 with TRBJ2-1; D call uncertain. Per germline, CDR1 LGHNA and CDR2 YSLEER. The length of the CDR3 is 15 residues. Trimming shortened V by 4 bases and J by 0 bases, and 10 bases separated the two germline ends. CDR3 amino acids: CASSLGLGSYNEQFF. The DNA of the CDR3 is TGCGCCAGCAGCCTAGGGCTAGGCTCCTACAATGAGCAGTTCTTC.

V is TRBV28 and J is TRBJ2-7, with D maybe TRBD1 (5 bases). The CDR3 has 15 amino acids. V was pared by 7 bases and J by 0 bases, with 16 bases between. Looked up from germline, CDR1 is MDHEN and CDR2 is SYDVKM. The CDR3 here is CASTRTLPSSYEQYF. CDR3 bases: TGTGCCAGCACCCGGACATTACCTTCCTCCTACGAGCAGTACTTC.

This clone has only a few counts. The CDR3 region is CASSVSRGRDSNTEAFF. As DNA, the CDR3 is TGTGCCAGCAGCGTTTCCAGGGGGCGGGACTCCAACACTGAAGCTTTCTTT. V usage is TRBV7-9 and J usage is TRBJ1-1, with 8 nucleotides matching TRBD1. Germline V gene data show CDR1 as SEHNR and CDR2 as FQNEAQ (reference sequence). This CDR3 contains 17 residues. V shed 5 bases, J shed 2 bases, and the junction held 13 bases outside the gene matches.

This chain joins TRBV12-3 or TRBV12-4 and TRBJ1-5; no reliable D call. The CDR3 contains 13 residues. The V end lost 5 bases, the J end lost 4 bases, and 9 bases lay between the germline ends. Written as DNA, the CDR3 is TGTGCCAGCAGTATCAACGCAAATCAGCCCCAGCATTTT. Translating it yields CASSINANQPQHF.

The chain carries TRBV7-6 and TRBJ2-5; 8 nucleotides align to TRBD1. The germline CDR1 and CDR2 sequences are SGHVS and FNYEAQ. J lost 4 bases, V lost 5 bases, and 18 bases had no gene match. The CDR3 is made up of 18 amino acids. The CDR3 reads CASSPWEGRGLLRETQYF. The DNA of the CDR3 is TGTGCCAGCAGCCCCTGGGAAGGCAGGGGGCTTTTGAGAGAGACCCAGTACTTC.

The chain links TRBV11-2 to TRBJ2-7; possibly TRBD2 for D (5 bases). The germline gives CDR1 SGHAT, CDR2 FQNNGV. V was trimmed by 3 bases and J by 0 bases, leaving 6 bases between them. The CDR3 covers 13 residues. For the CDR3, the DNA is TGTGCCAGCAGCTTGGGGAGCTCCTACGAGCAGTACTTC. Amino acid sequence: CASSLGSSYEQYF.

This sequence joins TRBV19 and TRBJ1-5, with a possible D match to TRBD1 (6 bases). Germline V gives CDR1 LNHDA, CDR2 SQIVND (reference sequence). The V end was cut by 5 bases, the J end by 9 bases, with 14 bases between. The CDR3 is 13 residues long. CDR3 amino acids: CASSSDRLRPQHF. In DNA, the CDR3 is TGTGCCAGTAGTTCTGACAGGCTCAGGCCCCAGCATTTT. The full variable domain, rest sourced from reference TRBV19 and TRBJ1-5, is DGGITQSPKYLFRKEGQNVTLSCEQNLNHDAMYWYRQDPGQGLRLIYYSQIVNDFQKGDIAEGYSVSREKKESFPLTVTSAQKNPTAFYLCASSSDRLRPQHFGDGTRLSIL.

This chain uses TRBV29-1 with TRBJ1-2, with D tentatively TRBD1 (6 bases). The V gene's germline CDR1 is SQVTM and CDR2 ANQGSEA. The V gene lost 2 bases and the J gene lost 2 bases, with 21 bases spanning the gap. The CDR3 consists of 17 residues. The chain's CDR3 is CSVENVRGTRKNYGYTF. CDR3 sequence (DNA): TGCAGCGTTGAAAACGTTAGGGGGACGAGGAAAAACTATGGCTACACCTTC. Full variable domain (rest looked up from reference TRBV29-1 and TRBJ1-2): SAVISQKPSRDICQRGTSLTIQCQVDSQVTMMFWYRQQPGQSLTLIATANQGSEATYESGFVIDKFPISRPNLTFSTLTVSNMSPEDSSIYLCSVENVRGTRKNYGYTFGSGTRLTVV.

The V call is TRBV6-4, the J call TRBJ2-1; 7 bases align to TRBD2. The CDR3 consists of 14 residues. Trimming at V came to 0 bases and at J to 6 bases, leaving 2 bases not matched to a gene. CDR1 is MRHNA and CDR2 is SNTAGT in the germline V gene. The CDR3: CASSDSGGFNEQFF. The CDR3 coding sequence is TGTGCCAGCAGTGACTCGGGAGGGTTCAATGAGCAGTTCTTC.

Concerning this clone: At one end, the junction sequence differs from germline, possibly due to a read error. The CDR3 nucleotides are TGTGCCAGCAGCTTAGTGGGGGTCGGGTTGATCTTT. This encodes CASSLVGVGLIF. The chain joins TRBV7-2 to TRBJ1-1; D is possibly TRBD1 (5 bases). CDR1 is SGHTA and CDR2 is FQGNSA in the germline V gene. The CDR3 runs to 12 residues.

The chain has TRBV2 and TRBJ1-1, with no clear D. The CDR3 covers 15 residues. The V gene lost 3 bases and the J gene lost 0 bases, with 11 bases spanning the gap. CDR1 is SNHLY, CDR2 FYNNEI, per germline. Here the CDR3 reads CASSEGHLMNTEAFF. The CDR3 region has the DNA TGTGCCAGCAGTGAGGGCCACCTCATGAACACTGAAGCTTTCTTT.

This clone came up once. This rearrangement joins TRBV2 to TRBJ1-6; TRBD1 might be the D (6 bases). The CDR3 totals 15 residues. The ends were cut back, 4 bases at V and 6 bases at J, with 13 bases in the middle. The germline V gene encodes CDR1 SNHLY and CDR2 FYNNEI. The CDR3 DNA reads as TGTGCCAGCAGTGCGGGGGGCGATCTTAATTCACCCCTCCACTTT. This codes for CASSAGGDLNSPLHF.

CDR3 sequence: CASSLWGAPNSPLHF. CDR3 DNA sequence: TGTGCCAGCAGTTTATGGGGGGCTCCGAATTCACCCCTCCACTTT. The V gene is TRBV28, the J gene TRBJ1-6, with TRBD1 as a possible D gene (6 bases). The germline V gene has CDR1 MDHEN and CDR2 SYDVKM. Trimming removed 0 bases at V and 7 bases at J, with 10 bases between. The CDR3 sequence is 15 residues long. The full variable domain, with the rest looked up from reference TRBV28 and TRBJ1-6, is DVKVTQSSRYLVKRTGEKVFLECVQDMDHENMFWYRQDPGLGLRLIYFSYDVKMKEKGDIPEGYSVSREKKERFSLILESASTNQTSMYLCASSLWGAPNSPLHFGNGTRLTVT.

The V and J genes are TRBV5-6 and TRBJ2-7, with 10 positions matching TRBD1. The CDR3 spans 15 residues. Germline CDR1 is SGHDT and CDR2 is YYEEEE. Trimming took 5 bases from V and 2 from J; bases not matched to a gene: 7. The CDR3 DNA reads as TGTGCCAGCAGTAAGACAGGGGGCGGGACCTACGAGCAGTACTTC. It encodes CASSKTGGGTYEQYF.

This rearrangement joins TRBV6-2 or TRBV6-3 to TRBJ2-3; 8 nucleotides match TRBD1. From germline, CDR1 is MNHEY and CDR2 SVGEGT. Trimming cost V 5 bases and J 6 bases; bases outside gene matches: 10. There are 15 residues in the CDR3. The CDR3 bases are TGTGCCAGCAGTGCTGGACAGGGTAGGGTTGATACGCAGTATTTT. Translated, it gives CASSAGQGRVDTQYF.

This rearrangement joins TRBV28 to TRBJ1-2; no firm D call. This CDR3 is built from 13 residues. Germline V gene sequence: CDR1 MDHEN, CDR2 SYDVKM. The germline V and J ends were trimmed by 2 bases and 6 bases, with 10 bases remaining between them. The CDR3 DNA is TGTGCCAGCAGTTTACCTCCGGAGGATGGCTACACCTTC. Its translation is CASSLPPEDGYTF.